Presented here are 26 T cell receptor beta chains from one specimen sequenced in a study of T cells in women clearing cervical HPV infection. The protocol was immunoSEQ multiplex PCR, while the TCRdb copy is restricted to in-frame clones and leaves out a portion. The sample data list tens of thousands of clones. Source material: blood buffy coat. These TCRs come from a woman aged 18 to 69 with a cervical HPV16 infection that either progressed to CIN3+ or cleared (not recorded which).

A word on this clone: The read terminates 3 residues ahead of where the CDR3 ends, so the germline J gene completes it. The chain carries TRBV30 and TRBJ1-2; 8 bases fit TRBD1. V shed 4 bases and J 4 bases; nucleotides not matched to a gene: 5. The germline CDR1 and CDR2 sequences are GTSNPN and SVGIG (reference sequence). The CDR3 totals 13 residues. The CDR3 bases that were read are TGTGCCTGGACTCTCGACAGGGGCTATGGC. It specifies CAWTLDRGYG. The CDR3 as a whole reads CAWTLDRGYGYTF.

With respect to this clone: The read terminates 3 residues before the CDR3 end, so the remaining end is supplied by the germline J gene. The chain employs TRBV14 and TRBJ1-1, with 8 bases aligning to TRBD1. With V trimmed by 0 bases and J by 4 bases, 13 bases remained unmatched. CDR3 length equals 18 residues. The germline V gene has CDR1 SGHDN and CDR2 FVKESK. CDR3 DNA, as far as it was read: TGTGCCAGCAGCCAAGATCTGGGACAGGCGCGGCGGCGCACTGAA. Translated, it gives CASSQDLGQARRRTE. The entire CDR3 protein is CASSQDLGQARRRTEAFF.

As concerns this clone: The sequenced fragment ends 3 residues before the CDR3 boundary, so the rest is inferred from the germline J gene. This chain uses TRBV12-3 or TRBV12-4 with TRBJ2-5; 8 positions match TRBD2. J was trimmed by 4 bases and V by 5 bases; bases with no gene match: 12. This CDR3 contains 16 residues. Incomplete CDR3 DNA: TGTGCCAGCAGTCCCCAAGCGGGAGCAATCGGAGAGACC. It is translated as CASSPQAGAIGET. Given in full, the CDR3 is CASSPQAGAIGETQYF.

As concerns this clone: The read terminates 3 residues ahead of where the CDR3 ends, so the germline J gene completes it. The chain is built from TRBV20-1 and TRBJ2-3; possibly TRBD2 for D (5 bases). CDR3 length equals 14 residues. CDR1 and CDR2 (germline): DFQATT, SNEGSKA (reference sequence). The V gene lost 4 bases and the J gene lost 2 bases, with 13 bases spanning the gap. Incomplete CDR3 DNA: TGCAGTGCTACTAGCCCTCCCTCCACAGATACG. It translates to CSATSPPSTDT. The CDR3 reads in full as CSATSPPSTDTQYF.

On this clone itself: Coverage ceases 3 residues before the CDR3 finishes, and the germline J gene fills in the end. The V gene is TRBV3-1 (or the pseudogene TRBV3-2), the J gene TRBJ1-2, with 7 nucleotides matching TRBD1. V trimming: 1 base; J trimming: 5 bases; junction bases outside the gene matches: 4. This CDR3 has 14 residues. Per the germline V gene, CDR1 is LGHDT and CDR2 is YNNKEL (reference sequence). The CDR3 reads CASSQGYRGYGYTF. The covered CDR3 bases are TGTGCCAGCAGCCAAGGGTACAGGGGTTATGGC.

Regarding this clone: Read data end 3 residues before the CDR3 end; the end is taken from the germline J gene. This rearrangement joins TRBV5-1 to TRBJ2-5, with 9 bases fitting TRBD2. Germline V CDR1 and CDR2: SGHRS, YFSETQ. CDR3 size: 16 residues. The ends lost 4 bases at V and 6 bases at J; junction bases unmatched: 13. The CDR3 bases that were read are TGCGCCAGCAGCCCCGGGGGTAGCGGGAGTCCCCAGACC. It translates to CASSPGGSGSPQT. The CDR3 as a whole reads CASSPGGSGSPQTQYF.

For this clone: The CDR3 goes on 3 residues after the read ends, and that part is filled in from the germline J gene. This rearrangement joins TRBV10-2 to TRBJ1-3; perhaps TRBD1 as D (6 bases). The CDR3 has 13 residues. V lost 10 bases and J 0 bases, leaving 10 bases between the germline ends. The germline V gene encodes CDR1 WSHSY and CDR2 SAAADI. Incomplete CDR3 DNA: TGCGCCACCCGACAGGTCTCTGGAAACACC. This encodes CATRQVSGNT. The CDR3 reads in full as CATRQVSGNTIYF.

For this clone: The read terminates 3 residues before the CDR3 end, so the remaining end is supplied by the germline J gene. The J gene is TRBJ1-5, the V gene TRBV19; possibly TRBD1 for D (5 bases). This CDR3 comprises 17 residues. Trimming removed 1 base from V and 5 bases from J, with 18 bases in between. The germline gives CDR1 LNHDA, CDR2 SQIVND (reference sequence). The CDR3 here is CASSIVEAGPGDQPQHF. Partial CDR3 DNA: TGTGCCAGTAGTATAGTAGAGGCGGGGCCGGGGGATCAGCCC.

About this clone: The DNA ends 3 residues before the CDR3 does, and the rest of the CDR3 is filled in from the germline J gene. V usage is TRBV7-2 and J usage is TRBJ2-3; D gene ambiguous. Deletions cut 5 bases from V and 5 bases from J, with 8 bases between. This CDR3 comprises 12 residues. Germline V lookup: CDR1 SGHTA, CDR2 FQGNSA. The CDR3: CASSPFLDTQYF. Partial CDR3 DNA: TGTGCCAGCAGCCCATTTTTAGATACG.

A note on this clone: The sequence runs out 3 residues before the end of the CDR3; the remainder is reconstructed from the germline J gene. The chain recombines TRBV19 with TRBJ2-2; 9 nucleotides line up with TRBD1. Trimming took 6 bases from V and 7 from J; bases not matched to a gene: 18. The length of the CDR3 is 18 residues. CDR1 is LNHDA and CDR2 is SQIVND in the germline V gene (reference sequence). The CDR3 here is CASSSPRLYRGHGGELFF. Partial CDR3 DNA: TGTGCCAGTAGCTCCCCAAGGCTTTACAGGGGGCATGGCGGGGAG.

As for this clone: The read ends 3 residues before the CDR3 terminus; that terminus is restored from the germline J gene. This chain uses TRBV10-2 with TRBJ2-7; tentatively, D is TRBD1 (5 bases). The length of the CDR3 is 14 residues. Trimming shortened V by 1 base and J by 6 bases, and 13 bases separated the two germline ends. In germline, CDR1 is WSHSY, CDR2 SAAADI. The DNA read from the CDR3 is TGCGCCAGCAGTGAGTTTGGGGCGTCGCGCGAG. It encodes CASSEFGASRE. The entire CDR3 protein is CASSEFGASREQYF.

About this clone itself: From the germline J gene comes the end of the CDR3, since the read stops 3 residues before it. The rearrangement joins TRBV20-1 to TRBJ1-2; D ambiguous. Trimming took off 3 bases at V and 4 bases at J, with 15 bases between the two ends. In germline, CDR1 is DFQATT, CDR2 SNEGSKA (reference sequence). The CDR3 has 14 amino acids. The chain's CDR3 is CSASLAGVGYGYTF. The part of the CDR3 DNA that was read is TGCAGTGCTAGTCTTGCGGGCGTGGGCTATGGC.

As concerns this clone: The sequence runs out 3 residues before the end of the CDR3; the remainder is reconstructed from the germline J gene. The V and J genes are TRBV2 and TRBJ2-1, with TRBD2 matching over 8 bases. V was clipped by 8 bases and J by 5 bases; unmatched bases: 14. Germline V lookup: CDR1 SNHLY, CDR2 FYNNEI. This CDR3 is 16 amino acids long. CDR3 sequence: CASESGSGIDNNEQFF. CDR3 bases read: TGTGCCAGCGAAAGCGGGAGTGGAATCGATAACAATGAG.

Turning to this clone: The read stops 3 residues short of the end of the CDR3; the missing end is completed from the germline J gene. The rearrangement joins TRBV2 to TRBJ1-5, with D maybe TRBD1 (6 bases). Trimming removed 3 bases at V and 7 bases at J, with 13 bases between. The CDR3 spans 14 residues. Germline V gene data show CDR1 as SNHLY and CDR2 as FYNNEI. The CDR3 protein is CASSEEGGNQPQHF. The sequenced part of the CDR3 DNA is TGTGCCAGCAGTGAGGAAGGGGGAAACCAGCCC.

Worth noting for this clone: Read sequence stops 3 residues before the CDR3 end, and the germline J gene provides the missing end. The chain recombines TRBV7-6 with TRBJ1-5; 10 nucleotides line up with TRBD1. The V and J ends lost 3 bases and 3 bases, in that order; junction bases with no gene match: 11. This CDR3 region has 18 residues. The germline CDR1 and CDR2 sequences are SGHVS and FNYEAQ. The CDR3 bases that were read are TGTGCCAGCAGCTTTAAAACGGCCGGGACAGGGGACAATCAGCCC. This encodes CASSFKTAGTGDNQP. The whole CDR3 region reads CASSFKTAGTGDNQPQHF. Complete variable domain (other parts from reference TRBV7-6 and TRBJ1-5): GAGVSQSPRYKVTKRGQDVALRCDPISGHVSLYWYRQALGQGPEFLTYFNYEAQQDKSGLPNDRFSAERPEGSISTLTIQRTEQRDSAMYRCASSFKTAGTGDNQPQHFGDGTRLSIL.

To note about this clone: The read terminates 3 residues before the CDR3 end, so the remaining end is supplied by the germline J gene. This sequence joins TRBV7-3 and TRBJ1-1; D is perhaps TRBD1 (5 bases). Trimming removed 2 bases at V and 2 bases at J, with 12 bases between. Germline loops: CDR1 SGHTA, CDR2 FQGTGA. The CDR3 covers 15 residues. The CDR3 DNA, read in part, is TGTGCCAGCAGCTTATCCGGGGGTTTAAACACTGAA. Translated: CASSLSGGLNTE. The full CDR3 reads CASSLSGGLNTEAFF.

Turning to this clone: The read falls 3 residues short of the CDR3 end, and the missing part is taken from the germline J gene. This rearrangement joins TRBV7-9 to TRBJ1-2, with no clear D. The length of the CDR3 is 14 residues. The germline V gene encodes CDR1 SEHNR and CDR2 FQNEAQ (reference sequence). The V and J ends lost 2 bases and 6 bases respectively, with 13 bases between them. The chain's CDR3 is CASSLWSGSDGYTF. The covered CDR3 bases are TGTGCCAGCAGCTTATGGTCAGGCTCGGATGGC.

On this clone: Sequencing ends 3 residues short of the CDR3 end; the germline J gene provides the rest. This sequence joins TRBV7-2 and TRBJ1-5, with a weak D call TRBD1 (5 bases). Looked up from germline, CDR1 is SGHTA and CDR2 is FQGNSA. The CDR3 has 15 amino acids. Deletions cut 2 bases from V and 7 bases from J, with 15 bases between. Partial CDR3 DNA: TGTGCCAGCAGCTTAAGTTGGCAGGGAGAACAGCCC. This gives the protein CASSLSWQGEQP. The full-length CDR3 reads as CASSLSWQGEQPQHF.

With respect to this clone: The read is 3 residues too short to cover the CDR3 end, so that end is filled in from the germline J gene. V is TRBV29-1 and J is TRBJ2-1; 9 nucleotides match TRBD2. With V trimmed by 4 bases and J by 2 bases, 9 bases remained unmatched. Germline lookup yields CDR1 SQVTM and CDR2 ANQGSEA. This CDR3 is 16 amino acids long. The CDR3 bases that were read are TGCAGCGTTGGTTTTGGGTCTAGCGGGACCTACAATGAG. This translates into CSVGFGSSGTYNE. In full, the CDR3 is CSVGFGSSGTYNEQFF.

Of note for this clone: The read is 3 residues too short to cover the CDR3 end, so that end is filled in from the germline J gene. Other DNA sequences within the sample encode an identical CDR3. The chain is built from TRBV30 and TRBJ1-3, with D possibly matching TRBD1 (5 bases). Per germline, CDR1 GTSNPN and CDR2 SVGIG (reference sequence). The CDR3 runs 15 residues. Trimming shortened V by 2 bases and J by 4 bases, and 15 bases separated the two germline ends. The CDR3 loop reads CAWSLTQGVGNTIYF. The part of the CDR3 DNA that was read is TGTGCCTGGAGTCTCACGCAGGGTGTAGGAAACACC. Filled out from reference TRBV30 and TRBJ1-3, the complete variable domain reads SQTIHQWPATLVQPVGSPLSLECTVEGTSNPNLYWYRQAAGRGLQLLFYSVGIGQISSEVPQNLSASRPQDRQFILSSKKLLLSDSGFYLCAWSLTQGVGNTIYFGEGSWLTVV.

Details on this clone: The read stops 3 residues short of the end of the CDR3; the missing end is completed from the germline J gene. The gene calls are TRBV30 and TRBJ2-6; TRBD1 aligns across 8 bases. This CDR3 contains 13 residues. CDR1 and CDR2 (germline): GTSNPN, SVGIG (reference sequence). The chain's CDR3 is CAWSVQSRGLLTF. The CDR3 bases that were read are TGTGCCTGGAGTGTACAATCCAGGGGGCTC.

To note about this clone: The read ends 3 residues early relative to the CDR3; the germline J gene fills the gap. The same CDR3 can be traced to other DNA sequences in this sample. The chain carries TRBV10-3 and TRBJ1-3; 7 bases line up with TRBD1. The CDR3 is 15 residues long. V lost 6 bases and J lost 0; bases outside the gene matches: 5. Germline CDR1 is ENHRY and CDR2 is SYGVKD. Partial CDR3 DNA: TGTGCCATCAGAACAGGGGCCAACTCTGGAAACACC. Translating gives CAIRTGANSGNT. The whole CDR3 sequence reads CAIRTGANSGNTIYF.

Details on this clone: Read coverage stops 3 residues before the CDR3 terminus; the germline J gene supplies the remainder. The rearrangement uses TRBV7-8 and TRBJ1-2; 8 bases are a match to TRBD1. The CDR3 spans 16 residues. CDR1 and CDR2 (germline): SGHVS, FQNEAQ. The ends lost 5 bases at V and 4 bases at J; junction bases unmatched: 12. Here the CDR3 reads CASSVGTGAQGYGYTF. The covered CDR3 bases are TGTGCCAGCAGCGTGGGGACAGGCGCCCAGGGCTATGGC. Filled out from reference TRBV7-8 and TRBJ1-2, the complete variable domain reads GAGVSQSPRYKVAKRGQDVALRCDPISGHVSLFWYQQALGQGPEFLTYFQNEAQLDKSGLPSDRFFAERPEGSVSTLKIQRTQQEDSAVYLCASSVGTGAQGYGYTFGSGTRLTVV.

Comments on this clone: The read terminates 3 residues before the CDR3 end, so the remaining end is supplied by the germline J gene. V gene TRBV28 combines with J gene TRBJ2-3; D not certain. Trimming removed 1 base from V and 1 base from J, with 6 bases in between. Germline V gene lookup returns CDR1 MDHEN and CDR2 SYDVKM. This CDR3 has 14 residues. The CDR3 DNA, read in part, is TGTGCCAGCAGTTTATTGGCCCGCACAGATACG. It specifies CASSLLARTDT. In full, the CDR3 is CASSLLARTDTQYF. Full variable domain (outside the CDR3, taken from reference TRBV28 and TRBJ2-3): DVKVTQSSRYLVKRTGEKVFLECVQDMDHENMFWYRQDPGLGLRLIYFSYDVKMKEKGDIPEGYSVSREKKERFSLILESASTNQTSMYLCASSLLARTDTQYFGPGTRLTVL.

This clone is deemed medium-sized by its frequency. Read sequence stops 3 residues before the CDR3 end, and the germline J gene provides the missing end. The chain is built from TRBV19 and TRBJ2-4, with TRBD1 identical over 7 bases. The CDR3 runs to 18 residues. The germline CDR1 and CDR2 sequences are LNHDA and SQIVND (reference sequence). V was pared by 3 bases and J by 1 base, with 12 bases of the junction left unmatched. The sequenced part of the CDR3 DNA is TGTGCCAGTAGTATCGGACAGGAAGGACGGCGGGCCAAAAACATT. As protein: CASSIGQEGRRAKNI. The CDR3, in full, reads CASSIGQEGRRAKNIQYF.

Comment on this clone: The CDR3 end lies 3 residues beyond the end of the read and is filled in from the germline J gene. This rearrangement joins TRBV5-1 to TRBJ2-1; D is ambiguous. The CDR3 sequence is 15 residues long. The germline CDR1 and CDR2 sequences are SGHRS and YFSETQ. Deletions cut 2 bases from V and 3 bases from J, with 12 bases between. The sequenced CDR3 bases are TGCGCCAGCAGCTTACGCGGTGTGAACTACAATGAG. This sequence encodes CASSLRGVNYNE. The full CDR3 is CASSLRGVNYNEQFF.